One and the same sample provided the 25 T cell receptor beta chains below, sequenced in a study of technical replicates of blood from a few donors. Measured with immunoSEQ multiplex PCR; TCRdb has only the in-frame clones, and not every one. Here the sample spans around 80,000 clones, over 75% being singletons. The sample comprised T cells isolated from PBMCs. The receptors shown here come from a human donor in good health.

The chain carries TRBV5-4 and TRBJ2-7; 8 bases line up with TRBD2. The V gene's germline CDR1 is SGHNT and CDR2 YYREEE (reference sequence). The ends lost 3 bases at V and 7 bases at J; junction bases unmatched: 12. This CDR3 contains 15 residues. The CDR3 protein is CASSSWGAGASEQYF. CDR3 in DNA: TGTGCCAGCAGCTCCTGGGGAGCGGGAGCTAGTGAGCAGTACTTC. Complete variable domain (other parts from reference TRBV5-4 and TRBJ2-7): ETGVTQSPTHLIKTRGQQVTLRCSSQSGHNTVSWYQQALGQGPQFIFQYYREEENGRGNFPPRFSGLQFPNYSSELNVNALELDDSALYLCASSSWGAGASEQYFGPGTRLTVT.

There are a few counts of this clone. The J gene is TRBJ1-1, the V gene TRBV28, with 8 bases fitting TRBD1. Germline trimming cut 5 bases from V and 0 bases from J; bases unmatched to any gene: 8. CDR1 and CDR2 (germline): MDHEN, SYDVKM. The CDR3 has 16 residues. This chain's CDR3 is CASSPTGTGLNTEAFF. As DNA, the CDR3 is TGTGCCAGCAGTCCCACCGGGACAGGCCTGAACACTGAAGCTTTCTTT.

This clone was found once. The gene calls are TRBV4-1 and TRBJ2-5; TRBD1 matches 8 bases. The ends lost 6 bases at V and 7 bases at J; junction bases unmatched: 19. The CDR3 has 17 residues. Germline values: CDR1 MGHRA, CDR2 YSYEKL. The CDR3 protein is CASRPTGQGGRSGTQYF. The DNA for the CDR3 is TGCGCCAGCAGGCCCACAGGACAGGGAGGACGTTCTGGGACCCAGTACTTC.

The chain employs TRBV6-5 and TRBJ2-2; 7 bases map to TRBD1. Per germline, CDR1 MNHEY and CDR2 SVGAGI. Germline trimming cut 2 bases from V and 1 base from J; bases unmatched to any gene: 4. There are 16 residues in the CDR3. The CDR3 bases are TGTGCCAGCAGTTACCATGGGACAGTGAACACCGGGGAGCTGTTTTTT. Translation: CASSYHGTVNTGELFF.

The chain uses TRBV7-9 and TRBJ2-1, with 11 bases fitting TRBD2. CDR1 SEHNR and CDR2 FQNEAQ come from the germline V gene (reference sequence). Germline trimming cut 5 bases from V and 15 bases from J; bases unmatched to any gene: 6. The CDR3 covers 12 residues. CDR3 loop: CASSTSGGAGFF. The CDR3 DNA reads TGTGCCAGCAGCACTAGCGGGGGCGCAGGGTTCTTC.

The chain links TRBV7-9 to TRBJ2-7; D might be TRBD1 (6 bases). Germline CDR1 SEHNR, CDR2 FQNEAQ (reference sequence). The CDR3 length is 12 residues. V was shortened by 5 bases and J by 4 bases, with 9 bases between the two germline ends. The CDR3 loop is CASSLRGYEQYF. CDR3 nucleotides: TGTGCCAGCAGCCTCAGGGGTTACGAGCAGTACTTC. Supplemented by reference TRBV7-9 and TRBJ2-7, the full variable domain reads DTGVSQNPRHKITKRGQNVTFRCDPISEHNRLYWYRQTLGQGPEFLTYFQNEAQLEKSRLLSDRFSAERPKGSFSTLEIQRTEQGDSAMYLCASSLRGYEQYFGPGTRLTVT.

The chain employs TRBV18 and TRBJ2-7; D might be TRBD1 (6 bases). CDR3 length equals 14 residues. Per germline, CDR1 KGHSH and CDR2 LQKENI. V was clipped by 6 bases and J by 0 bases, with 12 bases between them. The CDR3: CASSPGQSSYEQYF. The CDR3 nucleotides read TGTGCCAGCTCCCCTGGACAGAGCTCCTACGAGCAGTACTTC.

CDR3 residues: CASSYERAAEAFF. The CDR3 nucleotides read TGTGCCAGCAGTTACGAGCGGGCGGCTGAAGCTTTCTTT. The rearrangement uses TRBV6-5 and TRBJ1-1; D gene uncertain. V gave up 2 bases and J gave up 6 bases, with 10 bases separating them. This CDR3 region has 13 residues. Germline lookup yields CDR1 MNHEY and CDR2 SVGAGI.

This clone was seen only once. The V gene is TRBV19, the J gene TRBJ1-1; 7 bases agree with TRBD1. This CDR3 contains 13 residues. J lost 3 bases, V lost 9 bases, and 7 bases had no gene match. CDR1 is LNHDA and CDR2 is SQIVND in the germline V gene (reference sequence). In DNA form, the CDR3 reads TGTGCCAGCGCCGGGACAGCGGACACTGAAGCTTTCTTT. It specifies CASAGTADTEAFF.

The rearrangement uses TRBV14 and TRBJ1-1, with 8 bases aligning to TRBD1. The CDR3 is 12 amino acids. Germline CDR1 reads SGHDN; CDR2 reads FVKESK. V lost 3 bases and J lost 10; bases outside the gene matches: 4. The CDR3 loop is CASSQDRVRAFF. The CDR3 coding sequence is TGTGCCAGCAGCCAGGACAGGGTAAGAGCTTTCTTT.

This chain uses TRBV4-2 with TRBJ2-1; weak D call: TRBD1 (6 bases). The length of the CDR3 is 12 residues. The V gene lost 3 bases and the J gene lost 10 bases, with 10 bases spanning the gap. Germline CDR1 reads LGHNA; CDR2 reads YNFKEQ. CDR3 in DNA: TGTGCCAGCAGCCACACAGGGCGCGAGCAGTTCTTC. This sequence encodes CASSHTGREQFF.

The gene calls are TRBV7-3 and TRBJ2-2, with 7 bases that match TRBD1. Germline loops: CDR1 SGHTA, CDR2 FQGTGA. This CDR3 has 17 amino acids. V shed 8 bases and J 3 bases; nucleotides not matched to a gene: 15. This CDR3 reads CASGITMTGSDTGELFF. CDR3 nucleotides: TGTGCCAGCGGAATAACGATGACAGGGTCGGACACCGGGGAGCTGTTTTTT.

This clone was found once. V and J are TRBV7-6 and TRBJ2-7; 7 bases align to TRBD2. V was pared by 3 bases and J by 6 bases, with 8 bases of the junction left unmatched. The CDR3 loop spans 14 amino acids. Germline V gene sequence: CDR1 SGHVS, CDR2 FNYEAQ. CDR3 nucleotides: TGTGCCAGCAGCTTGGGGGGGACGGGTCGCGAGCAGTACTTC. It is translated as CASSLGGTGREQYF.

The chain links TRBV5-1 to TRBJ2-3; the D gene is possibly TRBD1 (5 bases). This CDR3 comprises 16 residues. V was clipped by 6 bases and J by 0 bases, with 17 bases between them. Looked up from germline, CDR1 is SGHRS and CDR2 is YFSETQ. The CDR3 protein is CASTNKGRSSTDTQYF. In DNA form, the CDR3 reads TGCGCCAGCACCAACAAGGGGCGTTCGAGCACAGATACGCAGTATTTT.

This clone was observed a few times. The J gene is TRBJ1-2, the V gene TRBV4-3; D is unresolved. CDR3 length equals 15 residues. Germline CDR1 and CDR2: LGHNA and YSLEER. V lost 1 base to trimming and J lost 2 bases, with 11 bases between them. CDR3: CASSQAENINYGYTF. The CDR3 DNA is TGCGCCAGCAGCCAAGCGGAGAACATAAACTATGGCTACACCTTC.

The chain is built from TRBV4-3 and TRBJ2-7; D call uncertain. The CDR3 is 16 residues long. The germline V gene encodes CDR1 LGHNA and CDR2 YSLEER. Trimming took 0 bases from V and 4 from J, leaving 16 bases between them. The CDR3 spells CASSQERFRGIYEQYF. The CDR3 DNA reads as TGCGCCAGCAGCCAAGAACGGTTCCGCGGAATTTACGAGCAGTACTTC.

The V gene is TRBV6-5, the J gene TRBJ1-2; D unresolved. The CDR3 loop spans 13 amino acids. The V and J ends lost 6 bases and 2 bases respectively, with 10 bases between them. CDR1 is MNHEY, CDR2 SVGAGI, per germline. CDR3 amino acids: CASSRSVNYGYTF. As DNA, the CDR3 is TGTGCCAGCAGCCGATCAGTAAACTATGGCTACACCTTC.

This rearrangement joins TRBV28 to TRBJ1-2; TRBD1 matches 7 bases. Looked up from germline, CDR1 is MDHEN and CDR2 is SYDVKM. The CDR3 extends over 13 amino acids. V lost 2 bases and J lost 8; bases outside the gene matches: 5. The CDR3 nucleotides are TGTGCCAGCAGTTTACCGGGACAGAAAGGCTACACCTTC. It specifies CASSLPGQKGYTF.

The V gene is TRBV10-1, the J gene TRBJ2-1; possibly TRBD1 for D (5 bases). Germline assignment: CDR1 WNHNN and CDR2 SYGVQD (reference sequence). The CDR3 length is 14 residues. Trimming took 0 bases from V and 9 from J, leaving 12 bases between them. Here the CDR3 reads CASSESAGSTEQFF. The CDR3 region has the DNA TGCGCCAGCAGTGAGTCGGCAGGGTCTACTGAGCAGTTCTTC.

This rearrangement joins TRBV14 to TRBJ2-7, with 9 bases aligning to TRBD1. This CDR3 spans 15 amino acids. Trimming removed 2 bases from V and 5 bases from J; junction bases left unmatched: 7. In germline, CDR1 is SGHDN, CDR2 FVKESK. The CDR3 loop reads CASSQRTGVMNEQYF. The CDR3 coding sequence is TGTGCCAGCAGCCAAAGGACAGGGGTCATGAACGAGCAGTACTTC.

The chain has TRBV11-2 and TRBJ2-5, with D maybe TRBD2 (6 bases). Looked up from germline, CDR1 is SGHAT and CDR2 is FQNNGV. This CDR3 comprises 17 residues. V lost 4 bases and J 3 bases, leaving 21 bases between the germline ends. CDR3 region: CASSSHSGPRRKETQYF. CDR3 nucleotide sequence: TGTGCCAGCAGCTCCCATAGCGGACCACGCCGGAAAGAGACCCAGTACTTC.

The chain carries TRBV2 and TRBJ2-7; 10 nucleotides line up with TRBD2. The CDR3 is 15 amino acids. Germline V gene data show CDR1 as SNHLY and CDR2 as FYNNEI. V lost 8 bases to trimming and J lost 0 bases; unmatched junction nucleotides: 7. For the CDR3, the DNA is TGTGCCAGCTCCTGGACTAGCGGAGGCTCCTACGAGCAGTACTTC. This encodes CASSWTSGGSYEQYF.

V gene TRBV4-1 combines with J gene TRBJ2-1, with 15 positions matching TRBD2. Germline CDR1 reads MGHRA; CDR2 reads YSYEKL. V was pared by 5 bases and J by 4 bases, with 6 bases of the junction left unmatched. CDR3 length: 17 residues. The CDR3 spells CASSGLAGGPLYNEQFF. Here the CDR3 DNA reads TGCGCCAGCAGCGGACTAGCGGGAGGGCCCCTTTACAATGAGCAGTTCTTC.

The V gene is TRBV15, the J gene TRBJ2-5; maybe TRBD2 (6 bases). Deletions cut 9 bases from V and 5 bases from J, with 16 bases between. Germline CDR1 reads LNHNV; CDR2 reads YYDKDF (reference sequence). The length of the CDR3 is 13 residues. The CDR3 DNA reads as TGTGCCACGGGTGGAGTCCGGGGGGAGACCCAGTACTTC. Protein sequence: CATGGVRGETQYF.

The chain joins TRBV9 to TRBJ2-5, with a possible D match to TRBD1 (6 bases). Looked up from germline, CDR1 is SGDLS and CDR2 is YYNGEE. The CDR3 totals 13 residues. The V and J ends lost 3 bases and 5 bases respectively, with 11 bases between them. The CDR3 is CASSGTGIETQYF. The CDR3 nucleotides are TGTGCCAGCAGCGGCACAGGGATTGAGACCCAGTACTTC.